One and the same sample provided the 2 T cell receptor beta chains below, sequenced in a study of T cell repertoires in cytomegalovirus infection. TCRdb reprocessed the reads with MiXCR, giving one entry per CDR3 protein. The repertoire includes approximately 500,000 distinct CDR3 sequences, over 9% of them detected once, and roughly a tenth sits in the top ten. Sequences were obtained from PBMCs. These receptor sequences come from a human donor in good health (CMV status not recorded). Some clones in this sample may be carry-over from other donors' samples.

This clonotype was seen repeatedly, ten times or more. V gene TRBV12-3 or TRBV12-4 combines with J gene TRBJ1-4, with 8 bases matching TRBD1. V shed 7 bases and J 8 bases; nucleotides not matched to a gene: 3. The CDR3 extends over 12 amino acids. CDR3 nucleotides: TGTGCCAGCAACAGGGGGATCGAAAAACTGTTTTTT. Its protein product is CASNRGIEKLFF.

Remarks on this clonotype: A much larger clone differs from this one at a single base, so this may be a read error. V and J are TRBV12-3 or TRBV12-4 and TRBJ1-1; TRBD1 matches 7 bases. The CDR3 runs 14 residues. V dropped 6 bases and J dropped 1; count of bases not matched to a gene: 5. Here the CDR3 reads CASSTQGTNTEAFF. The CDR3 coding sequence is TGTGCCAGCAGCACACAGGGGACGAACACTGAAGCTTTCTTT.